This is a list of T cell receptor beta chains from one sample in a study of cytomegalovirus exposure and HLA in healthy donors. Clones were read by immunoSEQ multiplex PCR, and TCRdb kept only the in-frame ones, dropping some. The sample includes about 190,000 clones, about 85% seen only once; the top ten take less than 1.3%. Sequenced: PBMCs. Every receptor here comes from a boy aged 2 to 10 in good health and CMV-seronegative. Each CDR3 is given with its conserved first and last residue. A D gene is named only where the DNA matches it firmly. Some rows mark clone size as missing; the rest say once, few, many or name a class of expanded clone.

j_call: TRBJ1-1
clone_size: NA
d_call: TRBD1
v_call: TRBV6-5
cdr3_nt: TGTGCCAGCAGTCCCGGGACAGGGGGCCTGGCTTTCTTT
cdr3_aa: CASSPGTGGLAFF

j_call: TRBJ1-2
clone_size: NA
d_call: TRBD1
v_call: TRBV5-6
cdr3_nt: TGTGCCAGCAGCTTCCGGGACAGACCTTATGGCTACACCTTC
cdr3_aa: CASSFRDRPYGYTF

j_call: TRBJ1-2
clone_size: NA
d_call: TRBD1
v_call: TRBV6-1
cdr3_nt: TGTGCCGGGAGGGACAGGGGAAACTATGGCTACACCTTC
cdr3_aa: CAGRDRGNYGYTF

j_call: TRBJ2-1
clone_size: NA
d_call: TRBD2
v_call: TRBV7-2
cdr3_nt: TGTGCCAGCAGCCCGAGGACTAGCGGGAGATCTTACAATGAGCAGTTCTTC
cdr3_aa: CASSPRTSGRSYNEQFF

j_call: TRBJ2-5
clone_size: once
d_call: NA
v_call: TRBV28
cdr3_nt: TGTGCCAGCAGTTTTTTTGCGGAAGAGACCCAGTACTTC
cdr3_aa: CASSFFAEETQYF

j_call: TRBJ2-7
clone_size: NA
d_call: TRBD1
v_call: TRBV5-1
cdr3_nt: TGCGCCAGCAGCCCTGACCCCCGACAGGGGGCGCTTACCTTC
cdr3_aa: CASSPDPRQGALTF

j_call: TRBJ2-3
clone_size: NA
d_call: TRBD1
v_call: TRBV7-9
cdr3_nt: TGTGCCACCGGGACAGCCGGCACAGATACGCAGTATTTT
cdr3_aa: CATGTAGTDTQYF

j_call: TRBJ1-4
clone_size: NA
d_call: TRBD1
v_call: TRBV28
cdr3_nt: TGTGCCAGCAGTTCGACAGGGGGATATGAAAAACTGTTTTTT
cdr3_aa: CASSSTGGYEKLFF

j_call: TRBJ2-7
clone_size: NA
d_call: TRBD1
v_call: TRBV28
cdr3_nt: TGTGCCAGCAGACGACGGACAGGGGGGGACGAGCAGTACTTC
cdr3_aa: CASRRRTGGDEQYF

j_call: TRBJ1-2
clone_size: NA
d_call: NA
v_call: TRBV7-9
cdr3_nt: TGTGCCAGCAGCGTCGACAGTTATGGCTACACCTTC
cdr3_aa: CASSVDSYGYTF

j_call: TRBJ1-5
clone_size: NA
d_call: NA
v_call: TRBV27
cdr3_nt: TGTGCCAGCAGTCCAAGACACTCATATAGCAATCAGCCCCAGCATTTT
cdr3_aa: CASSPRHSYSNQPQHF

j_call: TRBJ2-1
clone_size: NA
d_call: NA
v_call: TRBV2
cdr3_nt: TGTGCCAGCAGTGATGCCGAGAGGCGTCCGGCAGAGCAGTTCTTC
cdr3_aa: CASSDAERRPAEQFF

j_call: TRBJ1-2
clone_size: NA
d_call: TRBD1
v_call: TRBV28
cdr3_nt: TGTGCCAGCAGTTGGGGACAGAGTTTCTATGGCTACACCTTC
cdr3_aa: CASSWGQSFYGYTF

j_call: TRBJ2-7
clone_size: NA
d_call: TRBD1
v_call: TRBV29-1
cdr3_nt: TGCAGCGTAGTGGGACAGGGGGCTTTTTCCGAGCAGTACTTC
cdr3_aa: CSVVGQGAFSEQYF

j_call: TRBJ2-7
clone_size: NA
d_call: TRBD2
v_call: TRBV5-6
cdr3_nt: TGTGCCAGCAGCCGGGAGGTGCGAAACCCATACGAGCAGTACTTC
cdr3_aa: CASSREVRNPYEQYF

j_call: TRBJ1-1
clone_size: once
d_call: NA
v_call: TRBV6-1
cdr3_nt: TGTGCCAGCGGCCTTAGGGGCGGTGAAGCTTTCTTT
cdr3_aa: CASGLRGGEAFF

j_call: TRBJ2-5
clone_size: NA
d_call: NA
v_call: TRBV6-1
cdr3_nt: TGTGCCAGCACCGAAGGAGGGGACCAAGAGACCCAGTACTTC
cdr3_aa: CASTEGGDQETQYF

j_call: TRBJ1-2
clone_size: once
d_call: TRBD1
v_call: TRBV27
cdr3_nt: TGTGCCGGCAGGACACCGGGACAGGGTAACTATGGCTACACCTTC
cdr3_aa: CAGRTPGQGNYGYTF

j_call: TRBJ2-7
clone_size: NA
d_call: NA
v_call: TRBV7-9
cdr3_nt: TGTGCCAGCAGCTTAGGGGCATTCTACGAGCAGTACTTC
cdr3_aa: CASSLGAFYEQYF

j_call: TRBJ1-5
clone_size: NA
d_call: NA
v_call: TRBV9
cdr3_nt: TGTGCCAGCAGCGTAGGCGGCTTAGATAGCAATCAGCCCCAGCATTTT
cdr3_aa: CASSVGGLDSNQPQHF

j_call: TRBJ2-7
clone_size: NA
d_call: NA
v_call: TRBV11-2
cdr3_nt: TGTGCCAGCAGGTTCTCCCTCGGGAGCTCCTACGAGCAGTACTTC
cdr3_aa: CASRFSLGSSYEQYF

j_call: TRBJ1-1
clone_size: NA
d_call: NA
v_call: TRBV19
cdr3_nt: TGTGCCAGTAGTCCGGCCTGGACAGCACAGCGGACTGAAGCTTTCTTT
cdr3_aa: CASSPAWTAQRTEAFF

j_call: TRBJ2-1
clone_size: NA
d_call: NA
v_call: TRBV7-3
cdr3_nt: TGTGCCAGCAGCTTAAAAGTCGCTAGCTTCCACAATGAGCAGTTCTTC
cdr3_aa: CASSLKVASFHNEQFF

j_call: TRBJ1-3
clone_size: NA
d_call: NA
v_call: TRBV7-9
cdr3_nt: TGTGCCAGCAGCTCCGGGAGATCCATATATTTT
cdr3_aa: CASSSGRSIYF

j_call: TRBJ2-7
clone_size: NA
d_call: NA
v_call: TRBV19
cdr3_nt: TGTGCCAGTAGTCCCCGACTGATGGACTACGAGCAGTACTTC
cdr3_aa: CASSPRLMDYEQYF

j_call: TRBJ1-1
clone_size: few
d_call: NA
v_call: TRBV6-5
cdr3_nt: TGTGCCAGCGGGGGCAGGAACACTGAAGCTTTCTTT
cdr3_aa: CASGGRNTEAFF

j_call: TRBJ2-5
clone_size: NA
d_call: TRBD1
v_call: TRBV6-5
cdr3_nt: TGTGCCAGCAGTTACGTCGGGACAGGGGGTCAAGAGACCCAGTACTTC
cdr3_aa: CASSYVGTGGQETQYF

j_call: TRBJ1-1
clone_size: NA
d_call: NA
v_call: TRBV9
cdr3_nt: TGTGCCAGCAGCCACAGGGACGACACTGAAGCTTTCTTT
cdr3_aa: CASSHRDDTEAFF

j_call: TRBJ1-1
clone_size: NA
d_call: NA
v_call: TRBV11-2
cdr3_nt: TGTGCCAGCAGCTCGCCCCCCGGGACATTTACGGGCACTGAAGCTTTCTTT
cdr3_aa: CASSSPPGTFTGTEAFF

j_call: TRBJ1-1
clone_size: few
d_call: NA
v_call: TRBV6-5
cdr3_nt: TGTGCCAGCAGTTACTCGGGGGCGAACACTGAAGCTTTCTTT
cdr3_aa: CASSYSGANTEAFF

j_call: TRBJ1-2
clone_size: NA
d_call: NA
v_call: TRBV29-1
cdr3_nt: TGCAGCGTTGGCAGGGAATGGGGCTACACCTTC
cdr3_aa: CSVGREWGYTF

j_call: TRBJ1-3
clone_size: NA
d_call: NA
v_call: TRBV11-2
cdr3_nt: TGTGCCAGCAGCTTAGTGGGGACGCGGGGGTCCACTGGAAACACCATATATTTT
cdr3_aa: CASSLVGTRGSTGNTIYF

j_call: TRBJ1-1
clone_size: NA
d_call: NA
v_call: TRBV6-5
cdr3_nt: TGTGCCAGCAGTTATCAAGGGAGGGATACTGAAGCTTTCTTT
cdr3_aa: CASSYQGRDTEAFF

j_call: TRBJ2-2
clone_size: NA
d_call: TRBD2
v_call: TRBV2
cdr3_nt: TGTGCCAGCAATTTCGGACCCTTAGCGGGGGCGGGCGGGGAGCTGTTTTTT
cdr3_aa: CASNFGPLAGAGGELFF

j_call: TRBJ1-5
clone_size: NA
d_call: TRBD1
v_call: TRBV6-1
cdr3_nt: TGTGCCAGCAGTGGCTTCCCTAGGACAGGAGGTTATAGCAATCAGCCCCAGCATTTT
cdr3_aa: CASSGFPRTGGYSNQPQHF

j_call: TRBJ2-6
clone_size: NA
d_call: TRBD1
v_call: TRBV9
cdr3_nt: TGTGCCAGCAGCGCGACAGACTTCAGGGGGCGATCTGGGGCCAACGTCCTGACTTTC
cdr3_aa: CASSATDFRGRSGANVLTF

j_call: TRBJ1-4
clone_size: NA
d_call: NA
v_call: TRBV6-1
cdr3_nt: TGTGCCAGCAGCCCACCCAGGGGCCTTGATGAAAAACTGTTTTTT
cdr3_aa: CASSPPRGLDEKLFF